What follows are 8 T cell receptor beta chains derived from one specimen sequenced in a study of cytomegalovirus exposure and HLA in healthy donors (dated by TCRdb to about 2017). Library preparation was by the immunoSEQ multiplex PCR assay. The multiplex PCR relied on a mix of 60 forward primers for TCR Vbeta segments and 13 reverse primers for TCR Jbeta segments. The table was pulled from immuneACCESS by TCRdb, which kept in-frame rearrangements only. Such tables lose some clones; where checked, under half of the loss comes from unresolved V genes, and the rest has no known cause. The sample table holds about 180,000 clones, of which 80% were seen once. More than 5% of the sample comes from the top ten. The specimen sequenced was PBMCs. These receptors came from a man aged 40-49 years in good health and CMV-seronegative.

J is TRBJ2-1 and V is TRBV15; 7 bases are a match to TRBD2. Unmatched junction bases numbered 8, after V lost 0 bases and J lost 0 bases. This CDR3 region has 18 residues. Per the germline V gene, CDR1 is LNHNV and CDR2 is YYDKDF (reference sequence). The CDR3 DNA is TGTGCCACCAGCAGAGAGGCTAGCGGTCCTCGCTCCTACAATGAGCAGTTCTTC. This codes for CATSREASGPRSYNEQFF.

The chain has TRBV7-2 and TRBJ2-5; D is uncertain. Germline V gene lookup returns CDR1 SGHTA and CDR2 FQGNSA. V was shortened by 4 bases and J by 5 bases, with 8 bases between the two germline ends. This CDR3 contains 12 residues. CDR3 bases: TGTGCCAGCAGCTCGATTCGGGAGACCCAGTACTTC. It yields the protein CASSSIRETQYF.

This chain links TRBV9 with TRBJ2-5; D call uncertain. Germline assignment: CDR1 SGDLS and CDR2 YYNGEE. The CDR3 extends over 14 amino acids. Trimming stripped 1 base from V and 5 bases from J, with 12 bases between. The CDR3 loop reads CASSVRSFGETQYF. The CDR3 DNA reads TGTGCCAGCAGCGTACGCTCCTTCGGGGAGACCCAGTACTTC.

The chain joins TRBV7-9 to TRBJ2-5; 9 nucleotides agree with TRBD1. This CDR3 contains 16 residues. Germline V gene lookup returns CDR1 SEHNR and CDR2 FQNEAQ (reference sequence). The V and J ends lost 2 bases and 5 bases, in that order; junction bases with no gene match: 9. This chain's CDR3 is CASSLQSGTGRETQYF. The CDR3 DNA sequence: TGTGCCAGCAGCTTACAATCGGGGACAGGGAGGGAGACCCAGTACTTC.

The chain uses TRBV30 and TRBJ1-5; possibly TRBD1 for D (5 bases). The CDR3 spans 14 residues. Trimming cost V 1 base and J 4 bases, with 11 bases left between them. Germline loops: CDR1 GTSNPN, CDR2 SVGIG (reference sequence). The CDR3 DNA is TGTGCCTGGAGTGGTGGAGGGGTAAATCAGCCCCAGCATTTT. Translated, it gives CAWSGGGVNQPQHF.

The V call is TRBV6-1, the J call TRBJ2-1, with 13 bases fitting TRBD2. Looked up from germline, CDR1 is MNHNS and CDR2 is SASEGT. This CDR3 contains 20 residues. J gave up 1 base and V 2 bases, and 11 bases lay outside the gene matches. The CDR3: CASSESGLAGSRRSYNEQFF. CDR3 DNA sequence: TGTGCCAGCAGTGAATCGGGACTAGCGGGATCTCGGAGGTCCTACAATGAGCAGTTCTTC.

This chain links TRBV27 with TRBJ2-2; 7 bases map to TRBD1. The CDR3 loop spans 14 amino acids. Germline V gives CDR1 MNHEY, CDR2 SMNVEV (reference sequence). V was pared by 5 bases and J by 4 bases, with 4 bases of the junction left unmatched. The CDR3 sequence is CASSQDRRTGELFF. The DNA for the CDR3 is TGTGCCAGCAGTCAGGACAGGCGCACCGGGGAGCTGTTTTTT.

This rearrangement joins TRBV14 to TRBJ1-2; TRBD1 matches at 10 bases. The CDR3 has 15 amino acids. V lost 1 base to trimming and J lost 8 bases; unmatched junction nucleotides: 7. CDR1 is SGHDN, CDR2 FVKESK, per germline. The CDR3 sequence is CASSQAGTGVSGYTF. CDR3 nucleotide sequence: TGTGCCAGCAGCCAAGCCGGGACAGGGGTATCCGGCTACACCTTC.